These 13 T cell receptor beta chains were sequenced from one sample in a study of PD-1 blockade in classical Hodgkin lymphoma. All trial patients relapsed after autologous stem cell transplantation. This table comes from immunoSEQ multiplex PCR, and its TCRdb copy is limited to in-frame clones, with some not included. Of 25,000 to 35,000 clones listed, approximately 66% are singletons. Sequenced material: peripheral blood mononuclear cells (PBMCs), taken before the second cycle of nivolumab. Receptors were obtained from a human donor with classical Hodgkin lymphoma.

V usage is TRBV29-1 and J usage is TRBJ2-3, with D tentatively TRBD1 or TRBD2 (5 bases each). The CDR3 length is 13 residues. Trimming took 8 bases from V and 0 from J, leaving 12 bases between them. In germline, CDR1 is SQVTM, CDR2 ANQGSEA. The CDR3: CSTKGDSTDTQYF. The CDR3 DNA reads TGCAGCACCAAAGGGGACAGCACAGATACGCAGTATTTT.

This clone has just one count. The chain couples TRBV5-1 to TRBJ1-4; 7 bases align to TRBD1. The J segment lost 8 bases and the V segment lost 5 bases, leaving 12 bases of the junction unmatched. The CDR3 extends over 15 amino acids. CDR1 is SGHRS, CDR2 YFSETQ, per germline. Written as DNA, the CDR3 is TGCGCCAGCAGAGAGACAGGGCATGGGGAGGAAAAACTGTTTTTT. Translating it yields CASRETGHGEEKLFF.

V gene TRBV15 combines with J gene TRBJ1-2; possible D gene TRBD1, 5 bases. Trimming left V 0 bases short and J 4 bases short, with 9 bases between. The CDR3 loop spans 14 amino acids. Germline V lookup: CDR1 LNHNV, CDR2 YYDKDF (reference sequence). The CDR3, as DNA: TGTGCCACCAGCAGAGACAGGGCGGGCTATGGCTACACCTTC. It specifies CATSRDRAGYGYTF.

This clone came up a few times. A far larger clone lies a single base away; this is likely a read error. The sample carries other DNA sequences with the same CDR3. V and J are TRBV4-3 and TRBJ2-2; TRBD2 matches 8 bases. This CDR3 has 17 residues. Germline assignment: CDR1 LGHNA and CDR2 YSLEER. V trimming: 0 bases; J trimming: 7 bases; junction bases outside the gene matches: 10. The CDR3 region has the DNA TGCGCCAGCAGCCAAGATCGGTTCGGGGGGGAGAACGGGGAGCTGTTTTTT. Encoded protein: CASSQDRFGGENGELFF.

This clone was seen only once. This sequence joins TRBV19 and TRBJ1-1; unclear D gene. Germline CDR1 LNHDA, CDR2 SQIVND (reference sequence). The CDR3 is made up of 12 amino acids. V gave up 6 bases and J gave up 8 bases, with 13 bases separating them. The CDR3 loop reads CASRLVPGEAFF. The DNA of the CDR3 is TGTGCCAGTAGATTAGTCCCTGGGGAAGCTTTCTTT.

The chain's CDR3 is CASSQEAMEKTQYF. DNA for the CDR3: TGCGCCAGCAGCCAAGAGGCCATGGAAAAGACCCAGTACTTC. The V gene is TRBV4-1, the J gene TRBJ2-5; no firm D call. This CDR3 contains 14 residues. Germline loops: CDR1 MGHRA, CDR2 YSYEKL. Trimming removed 0 bases at V and 6 bases at J, with 11 bases between.

This sequence joins TRBV7-3 and TRBJ2-2, with a possible D match to TRBD2 (6 bases). The CDR3 runs to 15 residues. V shed 1 base and J shed 7 bases, with 13 bases lying between them. CDR1 and CDR2 from the germline V gene are SGHTA and FQGTGA. The CDR3 spells CASSLMASAGGELFF. CDR3 coding DNA: TGTGCCAGCAGCTTAATGGCTAGCGCGGGCGGGGAGCTGTTTTTT.

The chain couples TRBV6-6 to TRBJ2-3; 9 nucleotides agree with TRBD2. The ends lost 5 bases at V and 4 bases at J; junction bases unmatched: 7. The CDR3 sequence is 15 residues long. Germline V gene lookup returns CDR1 MNHNY and CDR2 SVGAGI (reference sequence). CDR3 coding DNA: TGTGCCAGCAGTAGCTTAGCGGGAGACGCAGATACGCAGTATTTT. This codes for CASSSLAGDADTQYF.

The chain links TRBV7-3 to TRBJ2-3; possibly TRBD2 for D (6 bases). The germline V and J ends were trimmed by 5 bases and 4 bases, with 16 bases remaining between them. CDR3 size: 15 residues. Germline V CDR1 and CDR2: SGHTA, FQGTGA. CDR3 DNA: TGTGCCAGCAGCCACGACCCTAGCGCGGCAGATACGCAGTATTTT. Protein product: CASSHDPSAADTQYF.

The rearrangement uses TRBV5-1 and TRBJ1-1, with 9 positions matching TRBD1. Losses at the gene ends were 4 bases for V and 7 bases for J; bases not matched to a gene: 8. The length of the CDR3 is 14 residues. Germline V gives CDR1 SGHRS, CDR2 YFSETQ. The CDR3 nucleotides read TGCGCCAGCAGCGCGACGACAGGGGGATATGAAGCTTTCTTT. It encodes CASSATTGGYEAFF.

V usage is TRBV19 and J usage is TRBJ1-1, with D possibly matching TRBD1 (5 bases). V was shortened by 1 base and J by 11 bases, with 14 bases between the two germline ends. The CDR3 sequence is 13 residues long. Germline-derived CDR1 and CDR2 are LNHDA and SQIVND (reference sequence). CDR3 DNA sequence: TGTGCCAGTAGTATAGGTGGGGAACGGGGCGCTTTCTTT. Translation: CASSIGGERGAFF.

A single count supports this clone. The rearrangement uses TRBV10-1 and TRBJ2-5; 12 bases fit TRBD2. This CDR3 has 16 amino acids. Germline CDR1 WNHNN, CDR2 SYGVQD (reference sequence). The V segment lost 2 bases and the J segment 3 bases; nucleotides outside the gene matches: 4. The chain's CDR3 is CASSEPGLAGEETQYF. The CDR3 DNA reads TGCGCCAGCAGTGAGCCGGGACTAGCGGGCGAAGAGACCCAGTACTTC.

This rearrangement joins TRBV19 to TRBJ2-1, with 9 bases aligning to TRBD2. V was clipped by 6 bases and J by 8 bases; unmatched bases: 11. CDR3 length: 15 residues. CDR1 is LNHDA and CDR2 is SQIVND in the germline V gene (reference sequence). CDR3 sequence: CASRRSGGKADEQFF. CDR3 sequence (DNA): TGTGCCAGTAGGCGAAGCGGGGGGAAAGCTGATGAGCAGTTCTTC.